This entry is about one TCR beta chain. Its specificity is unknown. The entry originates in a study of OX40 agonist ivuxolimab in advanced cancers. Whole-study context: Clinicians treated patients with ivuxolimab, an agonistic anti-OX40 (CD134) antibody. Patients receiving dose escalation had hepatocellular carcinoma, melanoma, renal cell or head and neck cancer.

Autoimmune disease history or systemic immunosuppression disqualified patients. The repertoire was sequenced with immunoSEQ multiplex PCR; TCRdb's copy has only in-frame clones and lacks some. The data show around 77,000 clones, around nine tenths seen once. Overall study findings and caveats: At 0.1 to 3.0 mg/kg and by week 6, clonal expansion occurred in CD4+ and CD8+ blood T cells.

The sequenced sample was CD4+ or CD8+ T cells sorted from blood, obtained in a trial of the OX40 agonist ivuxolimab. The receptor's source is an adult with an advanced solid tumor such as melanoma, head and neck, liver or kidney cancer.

As DNA, the CDR3 is TGTGCCAGCAGCTTGGCTAGGGGCCAGCCCCAGCATTTT. Translation gives CASSLARGQPQHF. This chain connects TRBV5-5 to TRBJ1-5, with a possible D match to TRBD1 (5 bases). V shed 0 bases and J shed 7 bases, with 8 bases lying between them. The germline CDR1 and CDR2 sequences are SGHKS and YYEKEE (reference sequence). The CDR3 runs 13 residues.